This T cell receptor beta chain derives from a study of blood T cell repertoires in COVID-19. The assay was immunoSEQ multiplex PCR, and TCRdb's table has in-frame clones only and misses some. The repertoire has about 140,000 clones, roughly 86% of them found once; the top ten carry approximately 2%. The CDR3 is 16 amino acids. V shed 4 bases, J shed 1 base, and the junction held 7 bases outside the gene matches. Germline V gene lookup returns CDR1 SGHRS and CDR2 YFSETQ. The clonotype comes from a man in his 70s with acute or convalescent COVID-19. The chain uses TRBV5-1 and TRBJ2-7; 11 nucleotides align to TRBD2. Sample: peripheral blood. The CDR3: CASSLGLAGGSYEQYF. DNA for the CDR3: TGCGCCAGCAGCCTTGGGCTAGCGGGGGGATCCTACGAGCAGTACTTC.